Listed below are T cell receptor beta chains from one sample, sequenced in a study of memory CD4+ T cells and cytomegalovirus serostatus. The method was immunoSEQ multiplex PCR; TCRdb's version includes in-frame clones alone and lacks a portion of them. The sample includes 40,000 or so clones, over 65% of them seen just once. Source material: memory CD4+ T cells from blood. The source is an adult in good health and CMV-seronegative. CDR3s include the opening cysteine and the closing phenylalanine or tryptophan. D genes are given only for firm matches. Clone size is not always given. Where it is, it says once, few, many or a class for expanded clones.

j_call,v_call,d_call,clone_size,cdr3_nt,cdr3_aa
TRBJ1-2,TRBV30,NA,NA,TGTGCCTGGAGAGGGGAATCGGGGGGCTACACCTTC,CAWRGESGGYTF
TRBJ1-6,TRBV7-2,NA,once,TGTGCCAGCAGCTTAGATCAGGGGCCATCACCCCTCCACTTT,CASSLDQGPSPLHF
TRBJ2-1,TRBV19,NA,NA,TGTGCCAGTAGTATGACTACGAGTGACAATGAGCAGTTCTTC,CASSMTTSDNEQFF
TRBJ2-1,TRBV19,TRBD1,NA,TGTGCCAGTAGTATAGAGAGGGGGCCTGAGCAGTTCTTC,CASSIERGPEQFF
TRBJ1-5,TRBV7-9,TRBD1,NA,TGTGCCAGCAGCAGAACCGACAGGGGCCTTCATCAGCCCCAGCATTTT,CASSRTDRGLHQPQHF
TRBJ2-1,TRBV11-3,TRBD2,NA,TGTGCCAGCAGCCTGCGGGGGAAGAGCTCCTACAATGAGCAGTTCTTC,CASSLRGKSSYNEQFF
TRBJ1-1,TRBV11-2,NA,few,TGTGCCAGCAGCTTGACAAGGGACACTGAAGCTTTCTTT,CASSLTRDTEAFF
TRBJ1-2,TRBV5-1,NA,once,TGCGCCAGCAGCGCGGACAGCGCTAACTATGGCTACACCTTC,CASSADSANYGYTF
TRBJ2-5,TRBV7-9,TRBD2,NA,TGTGCCAGCAGCTTACTTCGGGGACTAGCGGCAGAGACCCAGTACTTC,CASSLLRGLAAETQYF
TRBJ1-4,TRBV2,NA,NA,TGTGCCAGCAGTGAAGTCGGTGAAAAACTGTTTTTT,CASSEVGEKLFF
TRBJ2-1,TRBV5-6,TRBD1,NA,TGTGCCAGCAGCCGTAACAGGGGCCCTTTCAATGAGCAGTTCTTC,CASSRNRGPFNEQFF
TRBJ2-5,TRBV2,TRBD2,NA,TGTGCCAGCCTGCCTTTATCCCCAAACTCCCTAGCGGGCCCCGAGGAGACCCAGTACTTC,CASLPLSPNSLAGPEETQYF
TRBJ1-5,TRBV6-5,TRBD1,NA,TGTGCCAGCAGTCCCCTGACAGGGTGGAATCAGCCCCAGCATTTT,CASSPLTGWNQPQHF
TRBJ1-5,TRBV12-5,NA,NA,TGTGCTATTGGGCTTACAGGGAGCAATCAGCCCCAGCATTTT,CAIGLTGSNQPQHF
TRBJ1-6,TRBV5-4,TRBD1,NA,TGTGCCAGCAGTTACTGGACAGGGGGCCTTAATTCACCCCTCCACTTT,CASSYWTGGLNSPLHF
TRBJ1-3,TRBV30,NA,once,TGTGCCTTGGACAGTGGGGGTTGGAAACTTGCCGGAGACACCATATATTTT,CALDSGGWKLAGDTIYF
TRBJ2-6,TRBV13,NA,NA,TGTGCCAGCAGCTCTCTAGGGGAACTTAGCTCTGGGGCCAACGTCCTGACTTTC,CASSSLGELSSGANVLTF
TRBJ2-3,TRBV15,NA,NA,TGTGCCACCAGCAGGACATCTAGCGCGCGCACAGATACGCAGTATTTT,CATSRTSSARTDTQYF
TRBJ2-7,TRBV7-8,NA,NA,TGTGCCAGCAGCTTAGGTATAAGGGACGGACACTACGAGCAGTACTTC,CASSLGIRDGHYEQYF
TRBJ1-3,TRBV7-8,NA,NA,TGTGCCAGCAGCCTCGACAGTGCTACTGGAAACACCATATATTTT,CASSLDSATGNTIYF
TRBJ2-5,TRBV19,TRBD1,NA,TGTGCCAGTAGTACGGGACAGAACGAAGAGACCCAGTACTTC,CASSTGQNEETQYF
TRBJ2-5,TRBV9,TRBD2,NA,TGTGCCAGCAGCCGGGTGTTAGCGGCGGGGGGAATAGAGACCCAGTACTTC,CASSRVLAAGGIETQYF
TRBJ1-2,TRBV9,TRBD1,NA,TGTGCCAGCAGCCCTAGGGGGGACAGCTATGGCTACACCTTC,CASSPRGDSYGYTF
TRBJ2-7,TRBV11-2,TRBD1,NA,TGTGCCAGCAGCCGGGACAGGGTAATCTACGAGCAGTACTTC,CASSRDRVIYEQYF
TRBJ1-4,TRBV25-1,NA,NA,TGTGCCAGCAGTGAACCCAGGGGTACTAATGAAAAACTGTTTTTT,CASSEPRGTNEKLFF
TRBJ2-1,TRBV6-5,NA,NA,TGTGCCAGCAGTTACGCTTTTGGCAGGGCAATTAATGAGCAGTTCTTC,CASSYAFGRAINEQFF
TRBJ1-4,TRBV7-6,TRBD1,NA,TGTGCCAGCAGTCAACTACAGGGGGCTAGTGGTGAAAAACTGTTTTTT,CASSQLQGASGEKLFF
TRBJ1-1,TRBV11-2,NA,NA,TGTGCCAGCAGCCCATATTCAGTTGGCTTAAGGAACACTGAAGCTTTCTTT,CASSPYSVGLRNTEAFF
TRBJ2-1,TRBV19,NA,NA,TGTGCCAGTAGTGTCAGGGTTGGGTCCTACAATGAGCAGTTCTTC,CASSVRVGSYNEQFF
TRBJ2-7,TRBV6-6,NA,few,TGTGCCAGCAGCCAGACAGGATTCGAGCAGTACTTC,CASSQTGFEQYF
TRBJ1-1,TRBV9,NA,few,TGTGCCAGCAGCCGGACAGCTTACACTGAAGCTTTCTTT,CASSRTAYTEAFF
TRBJ1-4,TRBV19,NA,once,TGTGCCAGTAGCCAAGGGACGGATACTGAAAAACTGTTTTTT,CASSQGTDTEKLFF
TRBJ2-7,TRBV6-5,TRBD2,once,TGTGCCAGCAGCCTACTAGCGGGAGGGAACTACGAGCAGTACTTC,CASSLLAGGNYEQYF
TRBJ1-5,TRBV6-1,NA,NA,TGTGCGAGCAAAACAGGGCCGAATCAGCCCCAGCATTTT,CASKTGPNQPQHF
TRBJ1-2,TRBV15,NA,NA,TGTGCCACCAGCAGAGATTGGTGGTACGGGAACTATGGCTACACCTTC,CATSRDWWYGNYGYTF
TRBJ1-2,TRBV29-1,NA,NA,TGCAGCGGCCTCCTAACGAACTCCCACTATGGCTACACCTTC,CSGLLTNSHYGYTF
TRBJ2-3,TRBV7-7,NA,once,TGTGCCAGCAGCTTAGACCGAGCCCATACGCAGTATTTT,CASSLDRAHTQYF
TRBJ1-4,TRBV4-2,NA,few,TGTGCCAGCAGCTTGAGAACAGGTTCAACTAATGAAAAACTGTTTTTT,CASSLRTGSTNEKLFF
TRBJ1-3,TRBV7-9,NA,NA,TGTATAGGGCAGACCTCTGGAAACACCATATATTTT,CIGQTSGNTIYF
TRBJ1-2,TRBV5-4,NA,few,TGTGCCAGCAGCTTCAATCGACCCAGATCCTCCGCTGGCTACACCTTC,CASSFNRPRSSAGYTF
TRBJ1-5,TRBV6-4,NA,once,TGTGCCAGCAGTGTGGGGTTCGGTCAGCCCCAGCATTTT,CASSVGFGQPQHF
TRBJ2-7,TRBV5-1,TRBD1,NA,TGCGCCAGCAGGAGGGCAGGGGGCGGGCCAGCCGAGCAGTACTTC,CASRRAGGGPAEQYF